Listed below are T cell receptor beta chains from one sample, sequenced in a study of blood T cell repertoires in COVID-19. Here immunoSEQ multiplex PCR was the method, and the copy in TCRdb shows in-frame clones only, minus some. This sample yields 200,000 or so clones, of which about 80% are seen a single time; 7.5% belongs to the top ten. The sample consisted of PBMCs or T cells enriched from blood (not recorded which). Receptor source: a man aged 35 to 55 who had recovered from COVID-19. The CDR3 runs from the conserved cysteine through the conserved F or W.

V | CDR3
TRBV6-6 | CASSLRDREGYTF
TRBV9 | CASSATGGPGEQFF
TRBV2 | CASRATSGGVYNEQFF
TRBV30 | CAWSVRGAADEKLFF
TRBV9 | CASSAINTGELFF
TRBV28 | CASSLRGNTIYF
TRBV4-1 | CASSPVPGQGGGNYGYTF
TRBV6-5 | CASSPSDYGYTF
TRBV7-6 | CASSLGAAGDGNTIYF
TRBV24-1 | CATSDPYTGQGAYNEQFF
TRBV30 | CAWKEGLAGQETQYF
TRBV3-1/TRBV3-2 | CASGPRGNSPLHF
TRBV9 | CASSVGRSGYTF
TRBV6-4 | CASKLAGGPYNEQFF
TRBV4-2 | CASSQDAGGNTIYF
TRBV4-3 | CASSQERGMNTEAFF
TRBV27 | CASSTSSLAKGLAYEQYF
TRBV7-6 | CASSSGTGGGNYGYTF
TRBV19 | CASSGQGYGNEQFF
TRBV12-3/TRBV12-4 | CASEGTSGNTIYF
TRBV5-1 | CASSSRPGSGANVLTF
TRBV29-1 | CSMADSGSGNTIYF
TRBV19 | CASSIVGGTSNQPQHF
TRBV6-5 | CASVLGTGNEKLFF
TRBV7-9 | CASSLNQEGDTQYF
TRBV6-4 | CASSDSGGADTQYF
TRBV5-6 | CASSLGQGSGGYTF
TRBV6-6 | CASSLGQGVGELFF
TRBV30 | CAWSSNLLGNTIYF
TRBV3-1/TRBV3-2 | CASSSGGAGSNIQYF
TRBV15 | CATSSQGQPQHF
TRBV19 | CASTPTSTILNGYTF
TRBV6-1 | CASSEESPQGF
TRBV5-4 | CASSPDPGSSTDTQYF
TRBV28 | CASRRDRDYGYTF
TRBV7-2 | CASSLAFWTSPTDTQYF
TRBV6-5 | CASRPGQGAVEQFF
TRBV19 | CASSIRVGGHSNQPQHF
TRBV28 | CASSFDRGEVSTEAFF
TRBV6-4 | CASSDVGTGDPNEQFF
TRBV12-3/TRBV12-4 | CASSRSGSTQYF
TRBV5-1 | CASSSTGEGNTIYF
TRBV5-1 | CASSPSGNSGNTIYF
TRBV6-5 | CASSYSKGKTEAFF
TRBV4-3 | CASSRGTDPNTGELFF
TRBV7-9 | CASSLNSGNTIYF